These T cell receptor beta chains were read from a single sample in a study of post-analysis software for immune sequencing data. TCRdb reprocessed the PCR reads with MiXCR, giving one entry per CDR3 protein. The sample carries approximately 460,000 distinct CDR3 sequences, around 40% recorded once. The specimen was blood. The source is a girl aged 10 to 17 with multiple sclerosis. Each CDR3 is given with its conserved first and last residue. The D gene is left open where the match is weak. Part of the rows lack a size; the others show once, few, many or a class for expanded clones.

V gene: TRBV7-9
D gene: .
J gene: TRBJ2-5
clone size: .
CDR3 DNA: TGTGCCAGCAGCTTTGGCGGCATAGAGACCCAGTACTTC
CDR3 protein: CASSFGGIETQYF

V gene: TRBV27
D gene: .
J gene: TRBJ1-1
clone size: .
CDR3 DNA: TGTGCCAGCGGTATAATGAACACTGAAGCTTTCTTT
CDR3 protein: CASGIMNTEAFF

V gene: TRBV28
D gene: TRBD2
J gene: TRBJ2-7
clone size: many
CDR3 DNA: TGTGCCAGCAGCCTTAGCGGGGGCGAGCAGTACTTC
CDR3 protein: CASSLSGGEQYF

V gene: TRBV4-1
D gene: .
J gene: TRBJ2-1
clone size: .
CDR3 DNA: TGCGCCAGCAGCCCCCCGGGGACTGTCGACAATGAGCAGTTCTTC
CDR3 protein: CASSPPGTVDNEQFF

V gene: TRBV6-5
D gene: TRBD1
J gene: TRBJ1-2
clone size: .
CDR3 DNA: TGTGCCAGCAGTTATCCAGAGGACAGGGCCGACTATGGCTACACCTTC
CDR3 protein: CASSYPEDRADYGYTF

V gene: TRBV6-6
D gene: .
J gene: TRBJ2-1
clone size: .
CDR3 DNA: TGTGCCAGCAGTTACCGACGACAGGTGAGAGCCTACAATGAGCAGTTCTTC
CDR3 protein: CASSYRRQVRAYNEQFF

V gene: TRBV20-1
D gene: TRBD1
J gene: TRBJ1-1
clone size: many
CDR3 DNA: TGCAGTGCTCAATATAGACAGGGCACTGAAGCTTTCTTT
CDR3 protein: CSAQYRQGTEAFF

V gene: TRBV2
D gene: .
J gene: TRBJ2-4
clone size: .
CDR3 DNA: TGTGCCAGCAGTGAGGGACGTCCGGATGGGGAGCAGTACTTC
CDR3 protein: CASSEGRPDGEQYF

V gene: TRBV24-1
D gene: TRBD1
J gene: TRBJ2-1
clone size: once
CDR3 DNA: TGTGCCACCAGTAACGGGGGACAGGGGGCTATTGAGCAGTTCTTC
CDR3 protein: CATSNGGQGAIEQFF

V gene: TRBV12-3/TRBV12-4
D gene: TRBD1
J gene: TRBJ2-7
clone size: .
CDR3 DNA: TGTGCCAGCAGTCCCTTGCGGAGACAGGGCACCGAGCAGTACTTC
CDR3 protein: CASSPLRRQGTEQYF

V gene: TRBV7-9
D gene: TRBD1
J gene: TRBJ1-1
clone size: .
CDR3 DNA: TGTGCCAGCAGCCGGGGACAGGGGAACACTGAAGCTTTCTTT
CDR3 protein: CASSRGQGNTEAFF

V gene: TRBV6-1
D gene: .
J gene: TRBJ2-5
clone size: .
CDR3 DNA: TGTGCAAGTCAGGGCGTCAGGGAAGAGACCCAGTACTTC
CDR3 protein: CASQGVREETQYF

V gene: TRBV7-2
D gene: TRBD2
J gene: TRBJ2-3
clone size: .
CDR3 DNA: TGTGCCAGCAGCTTAAAAGTAGGGCTAGCGGGCGCAGATACGCAGTATTTT
CDR3 protein: CASSLKVGLAGADTQYF

V gene: TRBV29-1
D gene: .
J gene: TRBJ2-5
clone size: .
CDR3 DNA: TGCAGCGCCGGAGAAGGAGAGACTATGGAGACCCAGTACTTC
CDR3 protein: CSAGEGETMETQYF

V gene: TRBV20-1
D gene: .
J gene: TRBJ2-5
clone size: .
CDR3 DNA: TGCAGTGCTAGAGATAGGGACCAAGAGACCCAGTACTTC
CDR3 protein: CSARDRDQETQYF

V gene: TRBV25-1
D gene: .
J gene: TRBJ2-3
clone size: few
CDR3 DNA: TGTGCCAGCAGCGGAGTAGGCACAGATACGCAGTATTTT
CDR3 protein: CASSGVGTDTQYF

V gene: TRBV5-1
D gene: .
J gene: TRBJ1-1
clone size: .
CDR3 DNA: TGCGCCAGCAGCTTGGAGCGGGATTACACTGAAGCTTTCTTT
CDR3 protein: CASSLERDYTEAFF

V gene: TRBV7-2
D gene: TRBD2
J gene: TRBJ2-5
clone size: .
CDR3 DNA: TGTGCCAGCAGCCTCCAGCGGGAGGCCGTAGAGACCCAGTACTTC
CDR3 protein: CASSLQREAVETQYF

V gene: TRBV20-1
D gene: TRBD2
J gene: TRBJ2-3
clone size: once
CDR3 DNA: TGCAGTGCTATCCTTGGACTAGCGGGGGTCACAGATACGCAGTATTTT
CDR3 protein: CSAILGLAGVTDTQYF

V gene: TRBV6-6
D gene: .
J gene: TRBJ2-3
clone size: .
CDR3 DNA: TGTGCCAGCACCATCCTAGGAGATACGCAGTATTTT
CDR3 protein: CASTILGDTQYF

V gene: TRBV5-1
D gene: TRBD2
J gene: TRBJ2-1
clone size: .
CDR3 DNA: TGCGCCAGCAGACTAGCGGGGGAGTACAATGAGCAGTTCTTC
CDR3 protein: CASRLAGEYNEQFF

V gene: TRBV7-2
D gene: .
J gene: TRBJ1-5
clone size: few
CDR3 DNA: TGTGCCAGCAGCTCCTCACCAGTGTTCCAGCCCCAGCATTTT
CDR3 protein: CASSSSPVFQPQHF

V gene: TRBV12-3/TRBV12-4
D gene: TRBD2
J gene: TRBJ2-1
clone size: .
CDR3 DNA: TGTGCCAGCAGTTTAGAGCTTAGCGGGAGCACGGATGAGCAGTTCTTC
CDR3 protein: CASSLELSGSTDEQFF

V gene: TRBV9
D gene: TRBD2
J gene: TRBJ2-7
clone size: few
CDR3 DNA: TGTGCCAGCAGCGTAGGAGGCCTAGCGGGCTACGAGCAGTACTTC
CDR3 protein: CASSVGGLAGYEQYF

V gene: TRBV20-1
D gene: .
J gene: TRBJ1-2
clone size: once
CDR3 DNA: TGCAGTGCTAGAGATCTGCGGTTCTATGGCTACACCTTC
CDR3 protein: CSARDLRFYGYTF

V gene: TRBV27
D gene: TRBD2
J gene: TRBJ2-1
clone size: .
CDR3 DNA: TGTGCCAGCTTCTCCCTAGCGGGAGCCGACAATGAGCAGTTCTTC
CDR3 protein: CASFSLAGADNEQFF

V gene: TRBV28
D gene: TRBD1
J gene: TRBJ2-7
clone size: few
CDR3 DNA: TGTGCCAGTCGAGGGACAGCTCATTCCTACGAGCAGTACTTC
CDR3 protein: CASRGTAHSYEQYF

V gene: TRBV29-1
D gene: .
J gene: TRBJ2-3
clone size: .
CDR3 DNA: TGCAGCGTTAAAAGGGGGGCAGATACGCAGTATTTT
CDR3 protein: CSVKRGADTQYF

V gene: TRBV7-2
D gene: .
J gene: TRBJ2-3
clone size: .
CDR3 DNA: TGTGCCAGCAGCTTAGCGAAGGTCGGGGCAGATACGCAGTATTTT
CDR3 protein: CASSLAKVGADTQYF

V gene: TRBV9
D gene: .
J gene: TRBJ2-7
clone size: .
CDR3 DNA: TGTGCCAGCAGCGTAGCCTTAGCGGAGGATTCCTACGAGCAGTACTTC
CDR3 protein: CASSVALAEDSYEQYF

V gene: TRBV20-1
D gene: .
J gene: TRBJ2-7
clone size: few
CDR3 DNA: TGCAGTGCTAGAGTTTTAGCGGCCTCCTACGAGCAGTACTTC
CDR3 protein: CSARVLAASYEQYF

V gene: TRBV20-1
D gene: .
J gene: TRBJ1-5
clone size: .
CDR3 DNA: TGCAGTGCTAGGGTTCAGGGGACTATGGGCAATCAGCCCCAGCATTTT
CDR3 protein: CSARVQGTMGNQPQHF

V gene: TRBV4-1
D gene: .
J gene: TRBJ1-2
clone size: .
CDR3 DNA: TGCGCCAGCAGCCCCAAAAGGGCACAGACTCGGAGAGCTAACTATGGCTACACCTTC
CDR3 protein: CASSPKRAQTRRANYGYTF

V gene: TRBV29-1
D gene: TRBD2
J gene: TRBJ2-3
clone size: few
CDR3 DNA: TGCAGCGTTCTAGCGGGAGGGCCCGGAACAGATACGCAGTATTTT
CDR3 protein: CSVLAGGPGTDTQYF

V gene: TRBV20-1
D gene: .
J gene: TRBJ1-6
clone size: .
CDR3 DNA: TGCAGTGCTACCTTATGGGGGGACAATTCACCCCTCCACTTT
CDR3 protein: CSATLWGDNSPLHF

V gene: TRBV27
D gene: .
J gene: TRBJ1-3
clone size: few
CDR3 DNA: TGTGCCAGCAGTTTATCCAGGACGGCTGGAAACACCATATATTTT
CDR3 protein: CASSLSRTAGNTIYF

V gene: TRBV7-8
D gene: TRBD2
J gene: TRBJ2-7
clone size: .
CDR3 DNA: TGTGCCAGCAGCTTATCCCCTTTAGCGGGAGTCCACGAGCAGTACTTC
CDR3 protein: CASSLSPLAGVHEQYF

V gene: TRBV20-1
D gene: TRBD2
J gene: TRBJ2-5
clone size: .
CDR3 DNA: TGCAGTGCTGGGGACACACCCGGGACTAGCGGGAGGGATGAGCAGTACTTC
CDR3 protein: CSAGDTPGTSGRDEQYF

V gene: TRBV12-3/TRBV12-4
D gene: TRBD1
J gene: TRBJ2-1
clone size: .
CDR3 DNA: TGTGCCAGCAGTCCAACAACACAGGGGCCCCCCCCCAATGAGCAGTTCTTC
CDR3 protein: CASSPTTQGPPPNEQFF

V gene: TRBV18
D gene: TRBD1
J gene: TRBJ2-5
clone size: .
CDR3 DNA: TGTGCCAGCTCACCACAGGGGGCCCTGGAGACCCAGTACTTC
CDR3 protein: CASSPQGALETQYF

V gene: TRBV9
D gene: .
J gene: TRBJ1-1
clone size: .
CDR3 DNA: TGTGCCAGCGGACCCCGGGACTGGGGCACTGAAGCTTTCTTT
CDR3 protein: CASGPRDWGTEAFF

V gene: TRBV2
D gene: TRBD2
J gene: TRBJ2-1
clone size: .
CDR3 DNA: TGTGCCAGCAGTGCTAGCGGGAGCCCCAATGAGCAGTTCTTC
CDR3 protein: CASSASGSPNEQFF

V gene: TRBV4-2
D gene: TRBD2
J gene: TRBJ2-7
clone size: .
CDR3 DNA: TGTGCCAGCAGCCAAGTTTCGTCGGCGGGACTAGGCTCCTACGAGCAGTACTTC
CDR3 protein: CASSQVSSAGLGSYEQYF

V gene: TRBV7-9
D gene: .
J gene: TRBJ2-5
clone size: few
CDR3 DNA: TGTGCCAGCGGGGCGCTCCAAGAGACCCAGTACTTC
CDR3 protein: CASGALQETQYF

V gene: TRBV29-1
D gene: .
J gene: TRBJ1-4
clone size: few
CDR3 DNA: TGCAGCGTCGCTCGGACACCTCGTCCGGCGGATGGTGAGAAACTGTTTTTT
CDR3 protein: CSVARTPRPADGEKLFF

V gene: TRBV11-2
D gene: TRBD2
J gene: TRBJ2-5
clone size: .
CDR3 DNA: TGTGCCAGCAGCTGGGGCGGGAGGTCGGAGACCCAGTACTTC
CDR3 protein: CASSWGGRSETQYF

V gene: TRBV20-1
D gene: TRBD1
J gene: TRBJ1-4
clone size: .
CDR3 DNA: TGCAGTGCTAGAGCCGCGGACAGGGAAGCTAATGAAAAACTGTTTTTT
CDR3 protein: CSARAADREANEKLFF

V gene: TRBV7-7
D gene: TRBD2
J gene: TRBJ2-1
clone size: .
CDR3 DNA: TGTGCTAGCAGCTTAGAGAGCGGGAGGGGATACAATGAGCAGTTCTTC
CDR3 protein: CASSLESGRGYNEQFF

V gene: TRBV14
D gene: .
J gene: TRBJ1-1
clone size: .
CDR3 DNA: TGTGCCAGCAGCCCCCTATGGGGTCCCTACACTGAAGCTTTCTTT
CDR3 protein: CASSPLWGPYTEAFF

V gene: TRBV5-4
D gene: TRBD2
J gene: TRBJ2-3
clone size: .
CDR3 DNA: TGTGCCAGCAGCTTGGAGGGACTAGCTGTATCGGATACGCAGTATTTT
CDR3 protein: CASSLEGLAVSDTQYF

V gene: TRBV6-2/TRBV6-3
D gene: .
J gene: TRBJ2-7
clone size: .
CDR3 DNA: TGTGCCAGCAGTTACCGAAACTCCTACGAGCAGTACTTC
CDR3 protein: CASSYRNSYEQYF

V gene: TRBV3-1
D gene: .
J gene: TRBJ2-5
clone size: .
CDR3 DNA: TGTGCCAGCAGCCAAGATGACGGTGGTCGGGAGACCCAGTACTTC
CDR3 protein: CASSQDDGGRETQYF